Below, 11 T cell receptor beta chains from the same sample are listed, as sequenced in a study of control samples from healthy donors and cancer patients. Only in-frame clones appear in the TCRdb table, and some are missing; sequencing was by immunoSEQ multiplex PCR. Among 100,000 to 120,000 clones listed, approximately 84% were seen once. The sample taken for sequencing was blood. These receptors were obtained from a man between 18 and 29 years old in good health.

The rearrangement joins TRBV18 to TRBJ1-2; 8 nucleotides match TRBD1. Germline V lookup: CDR1 KGHSH, CDR2 LQKENI. The length of the CDR3 is 16 residues. Unmatched junction bases numbered 10, after V lost 3 bases and J lost 4 bases. For the CDR3, the DNA is TGTGCCAGCTCACCCTCCCGGACAGGGCCCTTCTATGGCTACACCTTC. Translation: CASSPSRTGPFYGYTF.

In its sample, this clone was seen once. The J gene is TRBJ1-2, the V gene TRBV20-1; 7 nucleotides align to TRBD1. This CDR3 is 11 amino acids long. Trimming at V came to 6 bases and at J to 7 bases, leaving 5 bases not matched to a gene. Germline V gene lookup returns CDR1 DFQATT and CDR2 SNEGSKA (reference sequence). The CDR3 spells CSAGTDAGYTF. The CDR3, as DNA: TGCAGTGCAGGGACAGATGCTGGCTACACCTTC.

This chain uses TRBV29-1 with TRBJ2-7, with D maybe TRBD1 (6 bases). The CDR3 has 14 amino acids. Germline assignment: CDR1 SQVTM and CDR2 ANQGSEA. Between the trimmed V and J ends, which lost 6 bases and 4 bases, there was a span of 19 bases. CDR3 residues: CSVVTGQEIYEQYF. CDR3 coding DNA: TGCAGCGTAGTAACGGGACAAGAAATTTACGAGCAGTACTTC.

This chain joins TRBV2 and TRBJ1-5, with D hard to call. Germline values: CDR1 SNHLY, CDR2 FYNNEI. Trimming stripped 6 bases from V and 1 base from J, with 10 bases between. The CDR3 consists of 14 residues. The CDR3 sequence: CASRRESSNQPQHF. CDR3 DNA: TGTGCCAGCAGGCGGGAAAGCAGCAATCAGCCCCAGCATTTT. The variable domain in full, with the rest retrieved from reference TRBV2 and TRBJ1-5, is EPEVTQTPSHQVTQMGQEVILRCVPISNHLYFYWYRQILGQKVEFLVSFYNNEISEKSEIFDDQFSVERPDGSNFTLKIRSTKLEDSAMYFCASRRESSNQPQHFGDGTRLSIL.

The chain recombines TRBV5-1 with TRBJ1-1; 8 bases agree with TRBD1. CDR3 length: 14 residues. V was pared by 2 bases and J by 3 bases, with 3 bases of the junction left unmatched. CDR1 and CDR2 (germline): SGHRS, YFSETQ. For the CDR3, the DNA is TGCGCCAGCAGCTTTGACAGGGGAGACACTGAAGCTTTCTTT. Its translation is CASSFDRGDTEAFF.

CDR3 protein: CASSLVYSPQETQYF. For the CDR3, the DNA is TGTGCCAGCAGCTTAGTTTACAGCCCCCAAGAGACCCAGTACTTC. V is TRBV7-2 and J is TRBJ2-5; no clear D. The CDR3 length is 15 residues. V lost 1 base to trimming and J lost 1 base, with 10 bases between them. Germline V CDR1 and CDR2: SGHTA, FQGNSA.

This clone has only a few counts. This chain uses TRBV7-2 with TRBJ1-2; 8 bases fit TRBD1. With V trimmed by 5 bases and J by 1 base, 6 bases remained unmatched. Germline CDR1 SGHTA, CDR2 FQGNSA. This CDR3 is 15 amino acids long. CDR3 bases: TGTGCCAGCAGCCCCAGGACAGGGAGTAACTATGGCTACACCTTC. Amino acid sequence: CASSPRTGSNYGYTF.

The chain links TRBV11-1 to TRBJ2-5; D gene uncertain. This CDR3 is 16 amino acids long. Germline assignment: CDR1 SGHAT and CDR2 FQDESV (reference sequence). Trimming cost V 5 bases and J 5 bases, with 21 bases left between them. CDR3 protein: CASSPSESSRRETQYF. The DNA of the CDR3 is TGTGCCAGCAGCCCCTCGGAGAGTTCCCGCAGGGAGACCCAGTACTTC.

The gene calls are TRBV6-5 and TRBJ1-2; tentative D call: TRBD1 (5 bases). The CDR3 is made up of 12 amino acids. V dropped 8 bases and J dropped 7 bases, with 14 bases sitting between them. From germline, CDR1 is MNHEY and CDR2 SVGAGI. The CDR3 DNA reads as TGTGCCAGCGGAATCCGGGACTTTGGCTACACCTTC. Amino acid sequence: CASGIRDFGYTF.

CDR3 coding DNA: TGTGCCAGCAGCTTAGAGGAGACCTACGAGCAGTACTTC. Protein: CASSLEETYEQYF. This rearrangement joins TRBV5-6 to TRBJ2-7; D is uncertain. Trimming took off 2 bases at V and 2 bases at J, with 8 bases between the two ends. The CDR3 is 13 amino acids. In germline, CDR1 is SGHDT, CDR2 YYEEEE.

The chain recombines TRBV28 with TRBJ1-2; the D is unclear. From germline, CDR1 is MDHEN and CDR2 SYDVKM. With 6 bases removed from V and 0 bases from J, the gap between germline ends came to 14 bases. The CDR3 totals 15 residues. The CDR3 nucleotides read TGTGCCAGCAGCCCACCGTTTTTAGCTAACTATGGCTACACCTTC. As protein: CASSPPFLANYGYTF.